This T cell receptor (beta chain) originates from a study of T-cell reconstitution after alpha-beta-depleted transplantation in children. Study-wide results and limits: Two months or so post-transplant, alpha-beta T cells reportedly derived from several hundred expanded graft clones. Surviving recipient T cells and thymic progenitors underlay high day-60 TCRbeta diversity in some patients.

For TCRbeta, the library was prepared with unique molecular identifiers. TCRdb processed the PCR reads anew with MiXCR; each CDR3 protein has one entry. Counted here are 44,000 or so distinct CDR3 sequences, around 9.2% occurring once; the ten biggest clones make up 25% to 30%. V was cut by 0 bases and J by 3 bases, with 10 bases left in between. The CDR3 is 15 amino acids. Germline lookup yields CDR1 SGHRS and CDR2 YFSETQ. Many counts were recorded for this clonotype. The antigen remains undetermined. This sequence originates from a male patient aged 2 to 9 who had a stem cell transplant for chronic granulomatous disease, so the T cells may come from the graft donor. V and J are TRBV5-1 and TRBJ2-1, with a weak D call TRBD2 (6 bases). The specimen was PBMCs, mostly from graft donor cells, collected 60 days after TCRalphabeta/CD19-depleted stem cell transplant. CDR3 loop: CASSLATDYYNEQFF. In nucleotides, the CDR3 is TGCGCCAGCAGCTTGGCGACGGACTACTACAATGAGCAGTTCTTC.